This TCR beta chain stems from a study of neurological immune-mediated disorders. Study-wide points: The study found the most TCR clonal expansion in HTLV-1-associated myelopathy and the least in multiple sclerosis, below healthy controls.

This clonotype was observed many times. Its antigen is unidentified. The CDR3 spans 13 residues. V lost 6 bases and J lost 1, with 9 bases in between. Germline CDR1 ENHRY, CDR2 SYGVKD. TCRdb called the 5' RACE reads again in MiXCR, with one record for every CDR3 protein. The sample contains tens of thousands of distinct CDR3 sequences, about 7% of which appear only once. The rearrangement joins TRBV10-3 to TRBJ2-5; D gene ambiguous. Sequenced sample: CD4+ T cells from blood. The receptor's source is a man between 50 and 59 years old in good health. In nucleotides, the CDR3 is TGTGCCATCAGAAGGAGTCTCCAAGAGACCCAGTACTTC. Translated, it gives CAIRRSLQETQYF.